This TCR beta chain was obtained from a study of Ad26.COV2.S vaccination and SARS-CoV-2 variants. TCRdb's table, derived via immunoSEQ multiplex PCR, lists solely in-frame clones and lacks some. The data show 400,000 to 450,000 clones, approximately 92% seen once. Germline V lookup: CDR1 LGHNA, CDR2 YNFKEQ. The CDR3 runs to 20 residues. V gave up 0 bases and J gave up 2 bases, with 24 bases separating them. Described treatment: around 19 received Ad26.COV2.S at low or high dose, single or two shots; roughly five received placebo; per-sample allocation not given. After the first vaccine or placebo injection, samples were drawn on day 63.

The receptor's source is a person between 18 and 65 years old who received the Ad26.COV2.S COVID-19 vaccine or a placebo. The material sequenced was peripheral blood, taken in a trial of Ad26.COV2.S vaccine versus placebo. This chain links TRBV4-2 with TRBJ2-3; the D gene is possibly TRBD2 (6 bases). The CDR3 here is CASSQDFSSRGLFFTDTQYF. The CDR3 DNA is TGTGCCAGCAGCCAAGATTTCAGCAGTAGGGGACTTTTCTTCACAGATACGCAGTATTTT.